This record covers a single T cell receptor beta chain. The sample originates from a study of blood T cell repertoires in COVID-19. Across the study: The United States, Italy and Spain provided the acute and convalescent COVID-19 samples. From T cells, B-cell-depleted T cells, or PBMCs came the material, which was cDNA or gDNA.

In the authors' workflow: Reference gene primer amplification gave nucleated cell count estimates. TCRdb's copy holds only in-frame clones and misses some; the assay was immunoSEQ multiplex PCR. Clone size and the V and J calls come from that table; the DNA yielded D and trimming. The data show around 380,000 clones, over 65% seen once. This CDR3 is built from 12 residues. The V and J ends lost 2 bases and 12 bases, in that order; junction bases with no gene match: 5. From germline, CDR1 is WNHNN and CDR2 SYGVQD (reference sequence). The chain recombines TRBV10-1 with TRBJ1-1; the match to TRBD1 covers 8 bases. Source material: peripheral blood. This TCR derives from a human donor with acute or convalescent COVID-19. The donor label of this sample is uncertain. The CDR3, as DNA: TGCGCCAGCAGTGAGGCGGACAGGGCACCTTTCTTT. It yields the protein CASSEADRAPFF.